This T cell receptor beta chain was captured by sequencing in a study of blood T cell repertoires in COVID-19 (dated by TCRdb to 2018 to 2020). Regarding the complete study: Collaborator samples came from the United States, Italy and Spain and covered acute and convalescent phases of COVID-19. Samples were obtained from the ongoing ImmuneRACE study (first 160 participants) and from some 1,300 subjects provided by 6 global collaborators. Deeply sampled blood TCRbeta repertoires from subjects exposed to, actively infected with, or recovered from COVID-19 were included in the dataset. The repertoires were released in a freely available public database meant as a resource for research on the immune response to SARS-CoV-2. Where available, HLA class I and class II types were taken from metadata supplied by the sample provider and were not determined by assay-based typing. The sample metadata nearly always contained a de-identified subject ID, COVID-19 status, age in years and sex. The prospective study material was composed of cDNA or gDNA derived from T cells, B-cell-depleted T cells, or PBMCs. Overall results and qualifications from the work: The amount of clinical and demographic metadata varied by source and participant and was provided uncurated.

With respect to this clone: The specificity of this receptor is unknown. No much larger clone is present one base from it, and per-base qualities are unavailable.

Each collaborating institution followed its own protocols to collect whole blood in K2EDTA tubes. For TCRbeta analysis, collaborators shipped samples in one of three forms: frozen whole blood, isolated PBMCs, or DNA extracted from either of those sample types. The immunoSEQ Assay, a bias-controlled multiplex PCR, was used to amplify TCRbeta CDR3 regions from genomic DNA. As for the authors' bioinformatics: The number of nucleated cells in each sample was estimated by amplification of reference gene primers within the assay. To quantify the absolute abundance of each unique TCRbeta CDR3 rearrangement, sequence reads were collapsed and filtered. For each sample, productive Simpson clonality was calculated as the square root of Simpson's diversity index over productive rearrangements. TCRdb took over this immuneACCESS table, retaining in-frame rearrangements with V and J assigned. Such tables are incomplete; in checked studies, under half of the missing clones stem from an unresolved V gene, and the remainder is unexplained. From that table come the V and J calls and clone size; the DNA was used to work out D and trimming. The sample table shows under 200,000 clones, and about four fifths are seen once. 6.5% of the sample comes from the top ten.

The CDR3 runs 13 amino acids, cysteine and phenylalanine included. Here the CDR3 DNA is all that survives: 39 bases in frame from base 1. Reading the germline V gene gives CDR1 KGHSH and CDR2 LQKENI. Trimming takes 4 bases from V and 4 bases from J, and the germline ends sit 10 bases apart. The chain is assembled from TRBV18 and TRBJ1-1; a tentative D call is TRBD1 (5 bases match). This TCR was sampled from a man aged 65 to 79 with active or convalescent COVID-19. Sequenced sample: peripheral blood. The DNA sequence is as follows: TGTGCCAGCTCACAGGGGTTGGGCACTGAAGCTTTCTTT. Its protein is CASSQGLGTEAFF.